The rows below give T cell receptor beta chains drawn from one sample of a study of OX40 agonist ivuxolimab in advanced cancers. Repertoires were generated with immunoSEQ multiplex PCR, while TCRdb's copy carries only in-frame clones and drops some. The table has tens of thousands of clones, 84% seen once. The material was CD4+ or CD8+ T cells sorted from blood, obtained in a trial of the OX40 agonist ivuxolimab. The origin of the receptors is an adult with an advanced solid tumor such as melanoma, head and neck, liver or kidney cancer. CDR3s include the opening cysteine and the closing phenylalanine or tryptophan. The order of the fields is D gene, V gene, J gene, clone size, CDR3 DNA, CDR3 protein. The D gene is left open where the match is weak. The size of a clone is reported for some rows only, either as once, few or many, or as a class for expanded clones.

D gene: NA
V gene: TRBV5-1
J gene: TRBJ2-5
clone size: NA
CDR3 DNA: TGCGCCAGCAGTAAGCAAGAGACCCAGTACTTC
CDR3 protein: CASSKQETQYF

D gene: TRBD2
V gene: TRBV7-2
J gene: TRBJ2-3
clone size: NA
CDR3 DNA: TGTGCCAGCAGCTTCCTTGGACTAGCGGGGTTAGATACGCAGTATTTT
CDR3 protein: CASSFLGLAGLDTQYF

D gene: NA
V gene: TRBV30
J gene: TRBJ1-1
clone size: NA
CDR3 DNA: TGTGCCTGGAGTGTGTTGGGTGAAGCTTTCTTT
CDR3 protein: CAWSVLGEAFF

D gene: NA
V gene: TRBV5-1
J gene: TRBJ2-7
clone size: NA
CDR3 DNA: TGCGCCAGCAGCTTGAGGGGGGGTTCCTACGAGCAGTACTTC
CDR3 protein: CASSLRGGSYEQYF

D gene: NA
V gene: TRBV10-2
J gene: TRBJ2-3
clone size: NA
CDR3 DNA: TGCGCCAGCAGAGAGGGGGGGCTCCTCACAGATACGCAGTATTTT
CDR3 protein: CASREGGLLTDTQYF

D gene: NA
V gene: TRBV9
J gene: TRBJ2-5
clone size: NA
CDR3 DNA: TGTGCCAGCAGCGTAGGTGGGGCACCCCGGGAGACCCAGTACTTC
CDR3 protein: CASSVGGAPRETQYF

D gene: TRBD1
V gene: TRBV18
J gene: TRBJ1-2
clone size: NA
CDR3 DNA: TGTGCCAGCTCACCTTCAGGGGGAAGCTATGGCTACACCTTC
CDR3 protein: CASSPSGGSYGYTF

D gene: TRBD2
V gene: TRBV27
J gene: TRBJ2-3
clone size: NA
CDR3 DNA: TGTGCCAGCAGTTACCTAGCGGGAAACGGGGATACGCAGTATTTT
CDR3 protein: CASSYLAGNGDTQYF

D gene: NA
V gene: TRBV5-1
J gene: TRBJ2-1
clone size: once
CDR3 DNA: TGCGCCAGCAGCACTGTCGGGAGCTCCTACAATGAGCAGTTCTTC
CDR3 protein: CASSTVGSSYNEQFF

D gene: TRBD2
V gene: TRBV7-9
J gene: TRBJ2-1
clone size: NA
CDR3 DNA: TGTGCCAGCAGCTTCGGGACTAGCGGGGGAGAAGGAGAGCAGTTCTTC
CDR3 protein: CASSFGTSGGEGEQFF

D gene: TRBD1
V gene: TRBV19
J gene: TRBJ2-5
clone size: NA
CDR3 DNA: TGTGCCAGTAGTCCCCAGACAGGGGGTAGGAAAGAGACCCAGTACTTC
CDR3 protein: CASSPQTGGRKETQYF

D gene: NA
V gene: TRBV9
J gene: TRBJ2-7
clone size: NA
CDR3 DNA: TGTGCCAGCAGCGTAGCGGTGGGGCCCTACGAGCAGTACTTC
CDR3 protein: CASSVAVGPYEQYF

D gene: TRBD2
V gene: TRBV5-4
J gene: TRBJ2-1
clone size: NA
CDR3 DNA: TGTGCCAGCAGCTTGTACACTAGCGGGGATCACAATGAGCAGTTCTTC
CDR3 protein: CASSLYTSGDHNEQFF

D gene: NA
V gene: TRBV30
J gene: TRBJ1-4
clone size: NA
CDR3 DNA: TGTGCCTGGAGTCTCAATGAAAAACTGTTTTTT
CDR3 protein: CAWSLNEKLFF

D gene: NA
V gene: TRBV10-1
J gene: TRBJ1-1
clone size: NA
CDR3 DNA: TGCGCCAGCAGTGCATCGCTGTCCACTGAAGCTTTCTTT
CDR3 protein: CASSASLSTEAFF

D gene: NA
V gene: TRBV11-2
J gene: TRBJ2-7
clone size: NA
CDR3 DNA: TGTGCCAGCAGCCCCCTCCCCTACGAGCAGTACTTC
CDR3 protein: CASSPLPYEQYF

D gene: TRBD1
V gene: TRBV5-1
J gene: TRBJ2-6
clone size: NA
CDR3 DNA: TGCGCCAGCAGCGCCGGGACAGCATTAGGTCCTGGGGCCAACGTCCTGACTTTC
CDR3 protein: CASSAGTALGPGANVLTF

D gene: TRBD1
V gene: TRBV7-8
J gene: TRBJ1-5
clone size: NA
CDR3 DNA: TGTGCCAGCAGCTTTACGGCAGGGGGTTTTAGCAATCAGCCCCAGCATTTT
CDR3 protein: CASSFTAGGFSNQPQHF

D gene: NA
V gene: TRBV10-3
J gene: TRBJ1-1
clone size: NA
CDR3 DNA: TGTGCCATCAAGGGCACCAATAGTATGAACACTGAAGCTTTCTTT
CDR3 protein: CAIKGTNSMNTEAFF

D gene: NA
V gene: TRBV27
J gene: TRBJ1-1
clone size: NA
CDR3 DNA: TGTGCCAGCAGTTTACGGGGAGGGGGCACTGAAGCTTTCTTT
CDR3 protein: CASSLRGGGTEAFF

D gene: TRBD2
V gene: TRBV6-5
J gene: TRBJ2-7
clone size: few
CDR3 DNA: TGTGCCAGCAGGGGAACTAGCGGGATCGAGCAGTACTTC
CDR3 protein: CASRGTSGIEQYF

D gene: TRBD2
V gene: TRBV27
J gene: TRBJ2-1
clone size: NA
CDR3 DNA: TGTGCCAGCAGTCAGAACGGACTAGCGGGAGTGACTAAGTTCTTC
CDR3 protein: CASSQNGLAGVTKFF

D gene: NA
V gene: TRBV4-3
J gene: TRBJ1-2
clone size: once
CDR3 DNA: TGCGCCAGCAGCCAAGATACAGGGCTAAACTATGGCTACACCTTC
CDR3 protein: CASSQDTGLNYGYTF

D gene: TRBD1
V gene: TRBV5-5
J gene: TRBJ2-3
clone size: NA
CDR3 DNA: TGTGCCAGCAGCCCGGGGACAGGGACTAGCACAGATACGCAGTATTTT
CDR3 protein: CASSPGTGTSTDTQYF

D gene: TRBD2
V gene: TRBV11-2
J gene: TRBJ2-5
clone size: NA
CDR3 DNA: TGTGCCAGCAGCTCGCTAGCGGGATCATGGTCAGAGACCCAGTACTTC
CDR3 protein: CASSSLAGSWSETQYF

D gene: NA
V gene: TRBV5-6
J gene: TRBJ1-1
clone size: NA
CDR3 DNA: TGTGCCAGCAGCTTAATGGGGGCCTGGGTTGCAGTGAAAACTGAAGCTTTCTTT
CDR3 protein: CASSLMGAWVAVKTEAFF